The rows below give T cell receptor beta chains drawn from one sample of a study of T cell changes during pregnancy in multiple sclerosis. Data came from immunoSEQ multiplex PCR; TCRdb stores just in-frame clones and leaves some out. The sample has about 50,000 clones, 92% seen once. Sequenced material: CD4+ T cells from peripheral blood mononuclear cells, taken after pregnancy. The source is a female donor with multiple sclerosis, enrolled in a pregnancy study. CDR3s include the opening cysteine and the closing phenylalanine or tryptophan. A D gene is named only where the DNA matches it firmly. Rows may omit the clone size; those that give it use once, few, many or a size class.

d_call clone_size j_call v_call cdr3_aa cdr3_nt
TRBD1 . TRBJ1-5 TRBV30 CAWNHGTGGNQPQHF TGTGCCTGGAACCACGGGACAGGGGGAAATCAGCCCCAGCATTTT
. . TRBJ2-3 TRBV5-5 CASSLGQASTDTQYF TGTGCCAGCAGCTTGGGACAAGCTAGCACAGATACGCAGTATTTT
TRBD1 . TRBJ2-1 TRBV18 CASSPRDRATYEQFF TGTGCCAGCTCACCACGGGACAGGGCGACCTATGAGCAGTTCTTC
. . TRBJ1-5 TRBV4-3 CASSQQPGNQPQHF TGCGCCAGCAGCCAACAACCAGGCAATCAGCCCCAGCATTTT
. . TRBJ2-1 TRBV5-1 CASSLKLGFRNPGESYNEQFF TGCGCCAGCAGCTTGAAACTAGGTTTCCGGAACCCGGGGGAATCCTACAATGAGCAGTTCTTC
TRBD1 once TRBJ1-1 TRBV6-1 CASSHTPGGSEAFF TGTGCCAGCAGCCATACTCCAGGGGGTTCTGAAGCTTTCTTT
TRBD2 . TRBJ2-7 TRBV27 CASSSGLAGGSYEQYF TGTGCCAGCAGTTCCGGACTAGCGGGAGGCTCCTACGAGCAGTACTTC
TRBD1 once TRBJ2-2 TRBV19 CASSTRDRGKNTGELFF TGTGCCAGTAGTACCCGGGACAGGGGGAAGAACACCGGGGAGCTGTTTTTT
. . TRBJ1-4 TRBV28 CASSFEVVGGKLFF TGTGCCAGCAGTTTTGAGGTAGTAGGTGGAAAACTGTTTTTT
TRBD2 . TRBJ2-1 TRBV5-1 CASSLGTSGDSQFF TGCGCCAGCAGCTTGGGGACTAGCGGGGATTCGCAGTTCTTC
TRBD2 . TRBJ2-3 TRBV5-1 CASSLDLAAGTDTQYF TGCGCCAGCAGCTTGGACCTAGCGGCGGGCACAGATACGCAGTATTTT
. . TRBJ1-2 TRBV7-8 CASSLDEWEGKNYGYTF TGTGCCAGCAGCTTAGATGAGTGGGAGGGGAAAAACTATGGCTACACCTTC
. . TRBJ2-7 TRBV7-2 CASSYGTGTQTYEQYF TGTGCCAGCAGCTACGGGACCGGGACTCAAACCTACGAGCAGTACTTC
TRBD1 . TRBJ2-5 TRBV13 CASSLLSGGKAQETQYF TGTGCCAGCAGCTTACTTTCAGGGGGCAAAGCCCAAGAGACCCAGTACTTC
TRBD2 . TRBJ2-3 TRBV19 CASSSTSGILRQYF TGTGCCAGTAGCTCCACTAGCGGGATATTAAGGCAGTATTTT
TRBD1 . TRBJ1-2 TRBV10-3 CAIRGDSPNYGYTF TGTGCCATCAGAGGGGACAGTCCTAACTATGGCTACACCTTC
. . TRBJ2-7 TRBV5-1 CASSLGAGVASSYEQYF TGCGCCAGCAGCCTGGGGGCGGGGGTAGCCAGCTCCTACGAGCAGTACTTC
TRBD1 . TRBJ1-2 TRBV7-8 CASSESRTGPGGHTF TGTGCCAGCAGCGAATCAAGGACAGGTCCGGGCGGCCACACCTTC
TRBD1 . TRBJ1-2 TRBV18 CASSPKQGFGYTF TGTGCCAGCTCACCTAAACAGGGGTTTGGCTACACCTTC
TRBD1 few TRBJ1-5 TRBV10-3 CATNDRGADQPQHF TGTGCCACCAATGACAGGGGAGCGGATCAGCCCCAGCATTTT
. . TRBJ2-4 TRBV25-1 CASSDSARGNIQYF TGTGCCAGCAGTGATTCTGCCAGGGGAAACATTCAGTACTTC
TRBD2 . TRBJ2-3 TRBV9 CASSVGLADTDTQYF TGTGCCAGCAGCGTAGGACTAGCGGACACAGATACGCAGTATTTT
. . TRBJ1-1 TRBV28 CASRSLTGNTEAFF TGTGCCAGCAGGTCTTTGACAGGGAACACTGAAGCTTTCTTT
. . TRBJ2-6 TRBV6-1 CASSDRLHSNPSGANVLTF TGTGCCAGCAGTGATAGACTCCATAGTAATCCCTCTGGGGCCAACGTCCTGACTTTC
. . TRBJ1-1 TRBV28 CASSLTGGSFF TGTGCCAGCAGTTTAACAGGAGGGTCTTTCTTT
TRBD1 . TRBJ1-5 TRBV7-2 CASSLARGVHLNQPQHF TGTGCCAGCAGCCTCGCCAGGGGGGTACATCTCAATCAGCCCCAGCATTTT
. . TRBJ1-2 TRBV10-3 CAISEDSNYGYTF TGTGCCATCAGTGAAGACAGTAACTATGGCTACACCTTC
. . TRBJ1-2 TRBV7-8 CASSEQPNYGYTF TGTGCCAGCAGCGAACAGCCCAACTATGGCTACACCTTC
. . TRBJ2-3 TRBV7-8 CASSLNRVRTDTQYF TGTGCCAGCAGCTTAAACAGGGTCCGCACAGATACGCAGTATTTT
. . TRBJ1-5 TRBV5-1 CASSLGGGRPQHF TGCGCCAGCAGCTTGGGGGGAGGGAGGCCCCAGCATTTT
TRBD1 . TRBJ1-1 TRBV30 CAWSRTGNTEAFF TGTGCCTGGTCCAGGACAGGCAACACTGAAGCTTTCTTT
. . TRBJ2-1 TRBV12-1 CASSFVSSYNEQFF TGTGCCAGCAGCTTCGTCAGCTCCTACAATGAGCAGTTCTTC
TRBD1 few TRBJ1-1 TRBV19 CASRGTGRNTEAFF TGTGCCAGTAGGGGGACAGGGAGGAACACTGAAGCTTTCTTT
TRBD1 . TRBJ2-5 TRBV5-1 CASSLSAIGGKLETQYF TGCGCCAGCAGCTTGTCTGCAATAGGGGGCAAATTGGAGACCCAGTACTTC
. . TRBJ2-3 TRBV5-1 CASSLGASGGTDTQYF TGCGCCAGCAGCTTGGGGGCATCGGGGGGCACAGATACGCAGTATTTT
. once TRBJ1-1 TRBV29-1 CSVDGGQGTEAFF TGCAGCGTTGACGGGGGGCAGGGCACTGAAGCTTTCTTT
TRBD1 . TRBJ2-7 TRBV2 CASSERQGLEQYF TGTGCCAGCAGTGAAAGACAGGGGCTCGAGCAGTACTTC
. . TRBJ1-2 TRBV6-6 CASRVTGYGYTF TGTGCCAGCCGGGTCACGGGTTATGGCTACACCTTC
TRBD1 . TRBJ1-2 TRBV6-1 CASRGQRYGYTF TGTGCCAGCAGGGGACAGAGATATGGCTACACCTTC
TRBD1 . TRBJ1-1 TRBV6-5 CASSRGDRLNTEAFF TGTGCCAGTTCAAGAGGGGACAGACTGAACACTGAAGCTTTCTTT
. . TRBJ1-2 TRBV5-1 CASSLGGGYGYTF TGCGCCAGCAGCTTGGGAGGGGGCTATGGCTACACCTTC
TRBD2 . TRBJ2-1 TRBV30 CAWEYSGVPHEQFF TGTGCCTGGGAATATAGCGGGGTACCCCATGAGCAGTTCTTC